Reported below is one TCR beta chain. What it binds is not known. RNA transcripts were the source from which TCR beta CDR3 regions were amplified. Scientists carried out first-round RT-PCR using HTBI primers and then a second-round multiplex PCR. One entry per CDR3 protein results from TCRdb running MiXCR on the multiplex PCR reads. The table has 650,000 to 900,000 distinct CDR3 sequences, about 44% seen once. This specimen belongs to a study of Graves' ophthalmopathy and Graves' hyperthyroidism. On the study more broadly: Sampling took place at initial diagnosis, with peripheral blood obtained before any treatment. Study-level findings and limits: Most thyroid clonotypes expanded beyond 0.001 frequency were also found in blood.

The material sequenced was peripheral blood. This sequence was found in an adult man with Graves' ophthalmopathy.

The CDR3, as DNA: TGTGCCAGCAGCCACTACCAGGGCTACGAGCAGTACTTC. The encoded protein is CASSHYQGYEQYF. The chain carries TRBV9 and TRBJ2-7; TRBD1 is a possible D gene (5 bases). The V end lost 4 bases, the J end lost 3 bases, and 11 bases lay between the germline ends. Germline-derived CDR1 and CDR2 are SGDLS and YYNGEE. The CDR3 length is 13 residues.